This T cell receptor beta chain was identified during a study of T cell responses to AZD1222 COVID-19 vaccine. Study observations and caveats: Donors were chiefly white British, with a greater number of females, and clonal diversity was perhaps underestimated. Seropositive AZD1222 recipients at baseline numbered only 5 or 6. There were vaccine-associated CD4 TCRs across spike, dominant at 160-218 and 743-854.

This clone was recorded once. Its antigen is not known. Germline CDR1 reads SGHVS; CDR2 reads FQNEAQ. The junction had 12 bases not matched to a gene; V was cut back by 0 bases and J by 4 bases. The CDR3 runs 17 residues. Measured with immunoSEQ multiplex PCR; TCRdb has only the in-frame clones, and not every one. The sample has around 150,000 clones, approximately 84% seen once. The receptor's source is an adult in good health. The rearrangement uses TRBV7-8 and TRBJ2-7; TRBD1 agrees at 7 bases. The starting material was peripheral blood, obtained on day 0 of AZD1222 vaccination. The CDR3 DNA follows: TGTGCCAGCAGCTTAGCATTTGGAACAGGGGTGCTTTACGAGCAGTACTTC. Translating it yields CASSLAFGTGVLYEQYF.